Listed below are T cell receptor beta chains from one sample, sequenced in a study of spatial heterogeneity in lung cancer. TCRdb called the 5' RACE reads again in MiXCR, with one record for every CDR3 protein. Among approximately 94,000 distinct CDR3 sequences listed, 4.4% were seen once. The sequenced sample was lung tumor tissue, obtained at surgery. The receptors here all came from a male donor with early-stage non-small cell lung cancer. Both conserved end residues are part of each CDR3. Fields, in order: clone size, CDR3 length, J gene, D gene, V gene, CDR3 DNA, CDR3 protein. The D gene is left open where the match is weak. Clone size is shown for a subset of rows, as once, few, many or a class of expanded clone.

>-|15|TRBJ2-1|TRBD1|TRBV3-1
TGTGCCAGCAGCCAATGGACAGGGGAATACAATGAGCAGTTCTTC
CASSQWTGEYNEQFF
>many|14|TRBJ1-1|-|TRBV27
TGTGCCAGCAGTTTAAAACAGATGAACACTGAAGCTTTCTTT
CASSLKQMNTEAFF
>few|15|TRBJ2-1|TRBD2|TRBV3-1
TGTGCCAGCAGCCAAGGACTAGCGGCAGATTATGAGCAGTTCTTC
CASSQGLAADYEQFF
>many|13|TRBJ2-1|-|TRBV9
TGTGCCAGCAGCCCCCACCTAGGGCGGCAGCAGTTCTTC
CASSPHLGRQQFF
>few|15|TRBJ2-7|-|TRBV28
TGTGCCAGCAGTTTATGCACGATATCCTCTTGCGAGCAGTACTTC
CASSLCTISSCEQYF
>-|13|TRBJ2-7|-|TRBV7-9
TGTGCCAGCAGCTTAGCCAGAATGGACGAGCAGTACTTC
CASSLARMDEQYF
>-|17|TRBJ1-1|-|TRBV18
TGTGCCAGCTCACCTACGTCAGCGCCGGCCGTGAACACTGAAGCTTTCTTT
CASSPTSAPAVNTEAFF
>many|13|TRBJ2-1|-|TRBV9
TGTGCCAGCAGCGTAGGTGTTTTGGGTGAGCAGTTCTTC
CASSVGVLGEQFF
>many|14|TRBJ2-6|-|TRBV10-3
TGTGCCATCAGTGGGACGGCGGGGGCCAACGTCCTGACTTTC
CAISGTAGANVLTF
>many|16|TRBJ2-7|TRBD2|TRBV28
TGTGCCAGCAGTACCCGGGGTAGCGGGTCCCCCTACGAGCAGTACTTC
CASSTRGSGSPYEQYF
>many|13|TRBJ1-1|-|TRBV28
TGTGCCAGCACACTCCCCAAGGGCACTGAAGCTTTCTTT
CASTLPKGTEAFF
>many|14|TRBJ2-7|-|TRBV28
TGTGCCAGCACCGCGATTGGGGCAGGCAACGAGCAGTACTTC
CASTAIGAGNEQYF
>many|14|TRBJ1-5|-|TRBV6-2/TRBV6-3
TGTGCCAGCAGCAAGACCCAAGACAGTAAGCCCCAGCATTTT
CASSKTQDSKPQHF
>many|17|TRBJ2-7|TRBD2|TRBV30
TGTGCCTGGAGTGGCCGAAGACTAGCGGGGGCCCTCTACGAGCAGTACTTC
CAWSGRRLAGALYEQYF
>many|14|TRBJ2-5|TRBD1|TRBV9
TGTGCCAGCACCTTCGGACAGGGCCAAGAGACCCAGTACTTC
CASTFGQGQETQYF
>many|15|TRBJ1-1|-|TRBV11-1
TGTGCCAGCAGCTTAATCACAGCCCTTCCCACTGAAGCTTTCTTT
CASSLITALPTEAFF
>many|15|TRBJ2-3|-|TRBV6-5
TGTGCCAGCAGCCCCTCCTGGAGTAGCACAGATACGCAGTATTTT
CASSPSWSSTDTQYF
>few|19|TRBJ2-1|TRBD2|TRBV7-9
TGTGCCAGCAGCTTCCTCCCCGGACTAGCGGGAGGAGAGGGGAATGAGCAGTTCTTC
CASSFLPGLAGGEGNEQFF
>-|15|TRBJ1-5|TRBD1|TRBV7-9
TGTGCCAGCAGCTTAGGACAGGGTCTCCATCAGCCCCAGCATTTT
CASSLGQGLHQPQHF
>many|15|TRBJ2-4|-|TRBV29-1
TGCAGCGTGGAAGCGGGTTTGCTAGCCAAAAACATTCAGTACTTC
CSVEAGLLAKNIQYF
>many|15|TRBJ2-3|-|TRBV5-1
TGCGCCAGCAGCTTGTCGGCCACATTGGGAGATACGCAGTATTTT
CASSLSATLGDTQYF
>many|18|TRBJ2-2|-|TRBV5-8
TGTGCCAGCAGTCTCGACCCCCCACTAGGCGGAGGCACCGGGGAGCTGTTTTTT
CASSLDPPLGGGTGELFF
>many|14|TRBJ2-1|TRBD2|TRBV6-1
TGTGCCAGCAGTCCGCGGGGGAACTACAATGAGCAGTTCTTC
CASSPRGNYNEQFF
>many|16|TRBJ2-7|-|TRBV27
TGTGCCAGCAGTTTATTATTTAGCGCGCACTCCTACGAGCAGTACTTC
CASSLLFSAHSYEQYF
>many|15|TRBJ1-3|-|TRBV4-1
TGCGCCAGCAGCCAACGGGACCTCTCTGGAAACACCATATATTTT
CASSQRDLSGNTIYF
>many|13|TRBJ2-7|-|TRBV12-3/TRBV12-4
TGTGCCAGCAGCTTTAGCGTCGCCTACGAGCAGTACTTC
CASSFSVAYEQYF
>many|16|TRBJ2-1|-|TRBV5-1
TGCGCCAGCAGCTTGGTACGGGGGTTAGACTACAATGAGCAGTTCTTC
CASSLVRGLDYNEQFF
>many|16|TRBJ2-1|-|TRBV6-2/TRBV6-3
TGTGCCAGCAGTTACACAACATTCACGGGGGGCGATGAGCAGTTCTTC
CASSYTTFTGGDEQFF
>many|13|TRBJ1-1|-|TRBV7-9
TGTGCCAGCAGCAACCAACAGAACACTGAAGCTTTCTTT
CASSNQQNTEAFF
>medium-sized|16|TRBJ2-7|-|TRBV2
TGTGCCAGCAGTGAAGCGGGCGGGATGGGCTCCTACGAGCAGTACTTC
CASSEAGGMGSYEQYF
>many|15|TRBJ1-5|TRBD1|TRBV2
TGTGCCAGCAGTGCCTGGACAGGGGGAAATCAGCCCCAGCATTTT
CASSAWTGGNQPQHF
>many|13|TRBJ2-5|-|TRBV4-1
TGCGCCAGCAGCCAACGCGCACAAGAGACCCAGTACTTC
CASSQRAQETQYF
>many|16|TRBJ2-7|TRBD2|TRBV7-9
TGTGCCAGCAGCTTAGTAGGGACTAGCGGACTCTACGAGCAGTACTTC
CASSLVGTSGLYEQYF
>many|14|TRBJ2-1|TRBD2|TRBV20-1
TGCAGTGCTATGACTAGCGGGAGGGCCCTCCGTTCGTTCTTC
CSAMTSGRALRSFF
>-|15|TRBJ2-1|TRBD1|TRBV20-1
TGCAGTGCTAAATTACCCGGGACAGACTACAATGAGCAGTTCTTC
CSAKLPGTDYNEQFF
>few|13|TRBJ1-1|TRBD1|TRBV27
TGTGCCAGCAGTTGGGACAGAGGCACTGAAGCTTTCTTT
CASSWDRGTEAFF
>many|13|TRBJ1-1|-|TRBV2
TGTGCCAGCAGGCAGGATCGGAACACTGAAGCTTTCTTT
CASRQDRNTEAFF
>many|16|TRBJ2-1|TRBD2|TRBV4-2
TGTGCCAGCAGCCACGGACTAGCGGGAGGGATAAATGAGCAGTTCTTC
CASSHGLAGGINEQFF
>many|17|TRBJ1-1|-|TRBV7-9
TGTGCCAGCAGCTCCTACGTGGGTGGAGGGATACCTCCGAAGGCTTTCTTT
CASSSYVGGGIPPKAFF
>-|14|TRBJ1-6|-|TRBV20-1
TGCAGTGGGTCGCAGGGAAGGGTTGATTCACCCCTCCACTTT
CSGSQGRVDSPLHF
>few|16|TRBJ2-3|-|TRBV30
TGTGCCTGGAGTGTAAGGGGGGGCCCTTGGAGAGATACGCAGTATTTT
CAWSVRGGPWRDTQYF
>many|16|TRBJ2-4|TRBD2|TRBV4-2
TGTGCCAGCAGCCAAGCTGGGGTAGCGGGAGGAAACATTCAGTACTTC
CASSQAGVAGGNIQYF
>many|13|TRBJ1-2|-|TRBV4-1
TGCGCCAGCAGCCGGACCGTTCTCTATGGCTACACCTTC
CASSRTVLYGYTF
>few|14|TRBJ1-1|-|TRBV4-1
TGCGCCAGCAGCCAACAGGAAATGAACACTGAAGCTTTCTTT
CASSQQEMNTEAFF
>many|15|TRBJ2-7|-|TRBV20-1
TGCAGTGCTAGAGGGGCCCGTGGAGAAAGCTACGAGCAGTACTTC
CSARGARGESYEQYF
>-|13|TRBJ1-1|-|TRBV28
TGTGCCAGCAGGCGGAACATGAACACTGAAGCTTTCTTT
CASRRNMNTEAFF
>many|13|TRBJ1-1|TRBD1|TRBV27
TGTGCCAGCCGAACAAGGGGGCTCACTGAAGCTTTCTTT
CASRTRGLTEAFF
>many|16|TRBJ2-1|TRBD1|TRBV5-5
TGTGCCAGCAGATCCCAGACAGGGATGGAAGACAATGAGCAGTTCTTC
CASRSQTGMEDNEQFF
>-|16|TRBJ2-6|-|TRBV7-9
TGTGCCAGCAGCTTGGTACACTTCTCTGGGGCCAACGTCCTGACTTTC
CASSLVHFSGANVLTF
>few|16|TRBJ2-7|-|TRBV28
TGTGCCAGCAGTTTAGGGTACGCAGGGGAGAAGGACGAGCAGTACTTC
CASSLGYAGEKDEQYF
>many|18|TRBJ2-2|-|TRBV7-9
TGTGCCAGCACCCCGCGAGGGCCGGGCGCGAAAAACACCGGGGAGCTGTTTTTT
CASTPRGPGAKNTGELFF
>many|11|TRBJ2-5|-|TRBV27
TGTGCCAGCGGAAAAGAAGAGACCCAGTACTTC
CASGKEETQYF
>-|12|TRBJ2-1|TRBD2|TRBV10-3
TGTGCCATCACGGGGGGAAACAATGAGCAGTTCTTC
CAITGGNNEQFF